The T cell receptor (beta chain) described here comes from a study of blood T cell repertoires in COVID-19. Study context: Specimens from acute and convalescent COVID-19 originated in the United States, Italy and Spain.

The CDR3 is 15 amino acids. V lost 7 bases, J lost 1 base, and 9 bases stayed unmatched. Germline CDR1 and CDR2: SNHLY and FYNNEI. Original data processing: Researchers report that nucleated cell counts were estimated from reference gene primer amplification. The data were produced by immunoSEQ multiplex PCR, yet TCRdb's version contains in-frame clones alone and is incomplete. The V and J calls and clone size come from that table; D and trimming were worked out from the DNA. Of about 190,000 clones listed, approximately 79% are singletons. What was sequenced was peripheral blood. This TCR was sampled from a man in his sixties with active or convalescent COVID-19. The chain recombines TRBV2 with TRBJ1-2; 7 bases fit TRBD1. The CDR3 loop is CASKQGLRLNYGYTF. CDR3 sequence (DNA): TGTGCCAGCAAACAGGGGCTTCGCCTTAACTATGGCTACACCTTC.